This TCR beta chain came from a study of response to subunit inactivated influenza vaccine. The CDR3 has 12 amino acids. Germline V gene data show CDR1 as MDHEN and CDR2 as SYDVKM. V lost 6 bases, J lost 6 bases, and 9 bases lay in between. This clonotype has only a few counts. TCRdb ran MiXCR on the RT-PCR reads and lists one entry per CDR3 protein. The sample has about 540,000 distinct CDR3 sequences; 20% to 25% are singletons. This sample also belongs to another study, concerning T cells expressing NK-cell markers. Per that paper: 5'RACE template switching with UMIs produced the TCR beta cDNA. Sorting of alpha-beta TCR T cells alone was achieved in several experiments with an anti-gamma-delta TCR antibody.

Sequenced here: CD4+ T cells sorted from PBMCs, sampled about 11 days after vaccination. V is TRBV28 and J is TRBJ2-4, with D perhaps matching TRBD1 or TRBD2 (6 bases each). The origin of this receptor is a man aged 50 or older who received an inactivated influenza vaccine. CDR3 in DNA: TGTGCCAGCAGCAGGGGAGGAAACATTCAGTACTTC. Translation: CASSRGGNIQYF. Looking up the rest from reference TRBV28 and TRBJ2-4 gives the full variable domain: DVKVTQSSRYLVKRTGEKVFLECVQDMDHENMFWYRQDPGLGLRLIYFSYDVKMKEKGDIPEGYSVSREKKERFSLILESASTNQTSMYLCASSRGGNIQYFGAGTRLSVL.